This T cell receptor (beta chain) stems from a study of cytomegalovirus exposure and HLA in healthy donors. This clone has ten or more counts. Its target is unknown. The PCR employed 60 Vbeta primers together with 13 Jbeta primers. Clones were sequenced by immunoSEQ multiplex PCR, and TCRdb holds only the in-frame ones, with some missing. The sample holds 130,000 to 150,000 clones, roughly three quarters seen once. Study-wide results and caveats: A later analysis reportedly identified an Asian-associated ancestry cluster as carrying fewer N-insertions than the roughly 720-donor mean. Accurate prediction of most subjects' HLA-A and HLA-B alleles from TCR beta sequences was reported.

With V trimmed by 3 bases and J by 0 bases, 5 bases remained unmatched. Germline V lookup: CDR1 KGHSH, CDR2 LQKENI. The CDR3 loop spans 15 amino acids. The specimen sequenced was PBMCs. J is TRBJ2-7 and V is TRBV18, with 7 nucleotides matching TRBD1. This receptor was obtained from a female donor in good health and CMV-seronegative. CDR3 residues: CASSPRQGASYEQYF. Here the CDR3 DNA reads TGTGCCAGCTCACCTAGACAGGGAGCCTCCTACGAGCAGTACTTC.